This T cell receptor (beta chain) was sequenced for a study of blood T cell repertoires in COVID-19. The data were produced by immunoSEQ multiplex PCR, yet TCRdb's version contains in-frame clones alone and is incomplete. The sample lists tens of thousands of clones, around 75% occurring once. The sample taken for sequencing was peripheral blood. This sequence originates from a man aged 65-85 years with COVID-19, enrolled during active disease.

The CDR3 here is CASSPGGGSNTEAFF. The DNA for the CDR3 is TGTGCCAGCAGCCCCGGGGGGGGATCGAACACTGAAGCTTTCTTT. The chain links TRBV11-3 to TRBJ1-1; the D gene is possibly TRBD1 (5 bases). CDR3 length: 15 residues. Germline CDR1 is SGHNT and CDR2 is YENEEA. Trimming left V 5 bases short and J 1 base short, with 14 bases between. The full variable domain, completed using reference TRBV11-3 and TRBJ1-1, is EAGVVQSPRYKIIEKKQPVAFWCNPISGHNTLYWYLQNLGQGPELLIRYENEEAVDDSQLPKDRFSAERLKGVDSTLKIQPAELGDSAVYLCASSPGGGSNTEAFFGQGTRLTVV.